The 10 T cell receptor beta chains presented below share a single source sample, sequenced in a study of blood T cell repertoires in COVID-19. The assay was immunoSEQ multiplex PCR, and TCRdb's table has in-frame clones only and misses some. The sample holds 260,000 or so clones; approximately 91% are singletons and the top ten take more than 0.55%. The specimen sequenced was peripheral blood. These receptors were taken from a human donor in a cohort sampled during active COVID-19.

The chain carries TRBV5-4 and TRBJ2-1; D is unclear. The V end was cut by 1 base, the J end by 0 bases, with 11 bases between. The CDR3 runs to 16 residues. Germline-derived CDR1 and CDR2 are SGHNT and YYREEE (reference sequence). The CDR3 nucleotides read TGTGCCAGCAGCTTGATGGCGGCAAGCTCCTACAATGAGCAGTTCTTC. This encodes CASSLMAASSYNEQFF. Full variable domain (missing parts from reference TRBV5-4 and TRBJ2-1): ETGVTQSPTHLIKTRGQQVTLRCSSQSGHNTVSWYQQALGQGPQFIFQYYREEENGRGNFPPRFSGLQFPNYSSELNVNALELDDSALYLCASSLMAASSYNEQFFGPGTRLTVL.

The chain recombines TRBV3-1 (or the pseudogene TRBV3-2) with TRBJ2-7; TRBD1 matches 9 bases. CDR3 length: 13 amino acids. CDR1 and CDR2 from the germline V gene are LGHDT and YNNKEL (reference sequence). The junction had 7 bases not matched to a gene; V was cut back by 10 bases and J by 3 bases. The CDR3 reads CATSGTGSYEQYF. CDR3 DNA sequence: TGTGCCACCTCCGGGACAGGGAGCTACGAGCAGTACTTC.

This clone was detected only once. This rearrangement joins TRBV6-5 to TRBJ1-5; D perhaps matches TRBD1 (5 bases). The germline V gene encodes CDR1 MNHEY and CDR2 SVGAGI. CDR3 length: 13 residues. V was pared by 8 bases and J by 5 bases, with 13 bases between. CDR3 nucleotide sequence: TGTGCCAGCCGCCAGGGATACCATCAGCCCCAGCATTTT. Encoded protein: CASRQGYHQPQHF.

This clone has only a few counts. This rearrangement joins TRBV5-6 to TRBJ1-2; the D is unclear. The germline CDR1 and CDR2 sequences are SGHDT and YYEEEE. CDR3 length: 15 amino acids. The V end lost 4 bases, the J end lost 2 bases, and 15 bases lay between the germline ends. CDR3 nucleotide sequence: TGTGCCAGCAGCCCAGCTGTGGAGTGGAACTATGGCTACACCTTC. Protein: CASSPAVEWNYGYTF.

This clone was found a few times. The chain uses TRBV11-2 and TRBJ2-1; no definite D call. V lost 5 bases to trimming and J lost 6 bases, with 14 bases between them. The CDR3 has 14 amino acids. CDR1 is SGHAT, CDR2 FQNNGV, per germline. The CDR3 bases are TGTGCCAGCAGCCGTTGGGCCGTGGCCAATGAGCAGTTCTTC. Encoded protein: CASSRWAVANEQFF.

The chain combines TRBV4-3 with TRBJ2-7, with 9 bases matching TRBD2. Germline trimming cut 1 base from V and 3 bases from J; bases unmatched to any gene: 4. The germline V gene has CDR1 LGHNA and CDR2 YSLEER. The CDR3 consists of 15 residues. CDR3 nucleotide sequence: TGCGCCAGCAGCCAAGCGGTTAGCGGGGGCTACGAGCAGTACTTC. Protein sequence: CASSQAVSGGYEQYF.

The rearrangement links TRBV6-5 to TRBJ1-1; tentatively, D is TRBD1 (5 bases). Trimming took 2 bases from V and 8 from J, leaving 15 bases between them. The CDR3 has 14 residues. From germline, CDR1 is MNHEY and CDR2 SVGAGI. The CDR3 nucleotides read TGTGCCAGCAGTTACCACCCCGGGGGGATGGAAGCTTTCTTT. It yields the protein CASSYHPGGMEAFF.

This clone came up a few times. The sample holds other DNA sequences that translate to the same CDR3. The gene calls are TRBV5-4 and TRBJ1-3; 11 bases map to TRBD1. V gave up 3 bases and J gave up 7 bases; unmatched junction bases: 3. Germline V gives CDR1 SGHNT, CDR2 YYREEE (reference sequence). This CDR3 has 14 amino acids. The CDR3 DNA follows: TGTGCCAGCAGCTCCCGGGACAGGGGGAACACCATATATTTT. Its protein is CASSSRDRGNTIYF.

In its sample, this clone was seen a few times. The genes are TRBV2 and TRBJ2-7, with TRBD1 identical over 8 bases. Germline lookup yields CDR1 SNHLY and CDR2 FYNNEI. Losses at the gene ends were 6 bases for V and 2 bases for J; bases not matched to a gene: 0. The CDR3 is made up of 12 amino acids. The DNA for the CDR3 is TGTGCCAGCAGGGACAGGGCCTACGAGCAGTACTTC. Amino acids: CASRDRAYEQYF.

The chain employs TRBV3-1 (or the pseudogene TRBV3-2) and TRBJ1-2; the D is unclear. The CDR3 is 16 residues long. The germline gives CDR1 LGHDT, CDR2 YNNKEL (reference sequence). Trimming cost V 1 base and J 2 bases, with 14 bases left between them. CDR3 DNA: TGTGCCAGCAGCCAAGCAAATGGGCTTTTGAACTATGGCTACACCTTC. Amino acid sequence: CASSQANGLLNYGYTF.